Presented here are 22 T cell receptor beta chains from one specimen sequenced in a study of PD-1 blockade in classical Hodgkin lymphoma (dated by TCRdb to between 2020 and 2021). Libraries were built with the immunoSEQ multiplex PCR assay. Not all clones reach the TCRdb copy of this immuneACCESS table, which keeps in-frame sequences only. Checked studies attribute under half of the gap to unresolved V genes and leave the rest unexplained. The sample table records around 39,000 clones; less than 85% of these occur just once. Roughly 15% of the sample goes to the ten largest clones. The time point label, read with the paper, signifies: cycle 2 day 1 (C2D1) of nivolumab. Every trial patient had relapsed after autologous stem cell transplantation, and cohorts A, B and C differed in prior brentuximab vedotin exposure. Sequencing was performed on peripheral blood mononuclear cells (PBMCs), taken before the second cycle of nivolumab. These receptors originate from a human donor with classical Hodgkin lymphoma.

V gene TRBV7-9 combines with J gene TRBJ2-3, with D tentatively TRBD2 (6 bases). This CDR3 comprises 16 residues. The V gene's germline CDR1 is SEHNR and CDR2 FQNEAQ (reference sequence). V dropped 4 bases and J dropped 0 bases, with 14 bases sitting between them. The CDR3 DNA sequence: TGTGCCAGCAGCTACCCCAAGGGAGGCAGCACAGATACGCAGTATTTT. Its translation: CASSYPKGGSTDTQYF.

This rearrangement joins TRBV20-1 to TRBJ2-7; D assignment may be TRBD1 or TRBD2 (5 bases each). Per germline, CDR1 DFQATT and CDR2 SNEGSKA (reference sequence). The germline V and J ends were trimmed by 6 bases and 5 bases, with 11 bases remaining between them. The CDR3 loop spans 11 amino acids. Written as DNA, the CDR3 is TGCAGTGCAGAGCTGGGGGACGAGCAGTACTTC. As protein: CSAELGDEQYF.

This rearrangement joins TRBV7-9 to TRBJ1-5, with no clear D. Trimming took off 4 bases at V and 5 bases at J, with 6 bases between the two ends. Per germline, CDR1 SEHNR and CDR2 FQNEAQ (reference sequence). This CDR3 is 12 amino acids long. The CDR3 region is CASSSGYQPQHF. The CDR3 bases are TGTGCCAGCAGCTCGGGGTATCAGCCCCAGCATTTT.

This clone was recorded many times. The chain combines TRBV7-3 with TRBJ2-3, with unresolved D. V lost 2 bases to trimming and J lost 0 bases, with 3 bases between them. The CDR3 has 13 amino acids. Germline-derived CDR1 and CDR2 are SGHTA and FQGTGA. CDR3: CASSLGSTDTQYF. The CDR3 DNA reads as TGTGCCAGCAGCTTAGGGAGCACAGATACGCAGTATTTT.

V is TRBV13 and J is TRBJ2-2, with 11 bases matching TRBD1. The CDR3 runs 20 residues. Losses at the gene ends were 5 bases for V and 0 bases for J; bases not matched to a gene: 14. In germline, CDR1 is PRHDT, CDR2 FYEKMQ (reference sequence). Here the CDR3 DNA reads TGTGCCAGCAGCCCCCACGGGGACAGGGGGTTTTTTTCGAACACCGGGGAGCTGTTTTTT. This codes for CASSPHGDRGFFSNTGELFF.

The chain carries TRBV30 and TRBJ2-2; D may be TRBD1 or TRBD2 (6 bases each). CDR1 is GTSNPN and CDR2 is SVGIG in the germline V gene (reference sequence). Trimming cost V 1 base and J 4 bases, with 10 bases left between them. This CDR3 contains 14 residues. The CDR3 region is CAWSAGAGTGELFF. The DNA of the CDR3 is TGTGCCTGGAGTGCGGGGGCGGGCACCGGGGAGCTGTTTTTT.

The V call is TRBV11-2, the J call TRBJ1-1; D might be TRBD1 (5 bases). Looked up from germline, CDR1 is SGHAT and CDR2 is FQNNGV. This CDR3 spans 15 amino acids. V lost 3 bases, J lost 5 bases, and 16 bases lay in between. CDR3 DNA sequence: TGTGCCAGCAGCTTGGCTCAGGGATCTTGGACTGAAGCTTTCTTT. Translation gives CASSLAQGSWTEAFF.

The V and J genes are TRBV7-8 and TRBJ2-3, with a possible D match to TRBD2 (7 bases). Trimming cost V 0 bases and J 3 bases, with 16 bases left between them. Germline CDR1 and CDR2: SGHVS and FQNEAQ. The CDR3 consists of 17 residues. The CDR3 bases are TGTGCCAGCAGCTTAGCGGGGGGGCCAGGTTGGACAGATACGCAGTATTTT. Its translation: CASSLAGGPGWTDTQYF.

CDR3 sequence reads: CASSKRAHNEQFF. As DNA, the CDR3 is TGTGCCAGCAGCAAGCGGGCCCACAATGAGCAGTTCTTC. The V call is TRBV2, the J call TRBJ2-1, with D maybe TRBD2 (6 bases). Germline V gene data show CDR1 as SNHLY and CDR2 as FYNNEI. V was clipped by 6 bases and J by 5 bases, with 11 bases between them. This CDR3 contains 13 residues.

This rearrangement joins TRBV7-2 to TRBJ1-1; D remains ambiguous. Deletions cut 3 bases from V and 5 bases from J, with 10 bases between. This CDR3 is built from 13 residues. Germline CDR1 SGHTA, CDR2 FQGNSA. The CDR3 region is CASSLDRRTEAFF. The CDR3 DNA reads TGTGCCAGCAGCTTGGACCGAAGGACTGAAGCTTTCTTT.

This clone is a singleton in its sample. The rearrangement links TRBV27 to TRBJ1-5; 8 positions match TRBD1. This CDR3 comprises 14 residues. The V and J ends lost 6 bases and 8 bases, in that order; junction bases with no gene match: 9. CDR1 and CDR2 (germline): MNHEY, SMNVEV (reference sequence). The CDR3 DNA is TGTGCCAGCAGCTGGACAGGGCGCAGCAAGCCCCAGCATTTT. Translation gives CASSWTGRSKPQHF.

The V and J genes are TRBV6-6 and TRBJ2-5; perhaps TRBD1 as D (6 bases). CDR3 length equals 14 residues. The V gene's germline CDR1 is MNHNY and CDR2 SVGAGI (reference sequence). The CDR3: CAISTGPAKETQYF. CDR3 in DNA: TGTGCTATATCGACAGGTCCTGCGAAGGAGACCCAGTACTTC.

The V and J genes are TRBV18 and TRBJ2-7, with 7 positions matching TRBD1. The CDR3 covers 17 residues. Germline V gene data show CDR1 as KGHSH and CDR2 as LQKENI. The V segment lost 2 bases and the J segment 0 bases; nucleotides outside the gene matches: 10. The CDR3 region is CASSPGTAFRRSYEQYF. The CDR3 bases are TGTGCCAGCTCACCAGGGACAGCCTTTCGCCGCTCCTACGAGCAGTACTTC.

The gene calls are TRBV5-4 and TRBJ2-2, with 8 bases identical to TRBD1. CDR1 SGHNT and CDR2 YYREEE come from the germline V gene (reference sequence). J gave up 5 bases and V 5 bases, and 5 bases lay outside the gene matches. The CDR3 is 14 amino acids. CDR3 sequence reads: CASSPGGRTGELFF. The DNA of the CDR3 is TGTGCCAGCAGTCCAGGGGGCAGGACCGGGGAGCTGTTTTTT.

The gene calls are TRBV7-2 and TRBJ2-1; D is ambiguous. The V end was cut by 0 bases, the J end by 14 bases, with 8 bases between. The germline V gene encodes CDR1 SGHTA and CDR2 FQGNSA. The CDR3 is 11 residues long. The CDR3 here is CASSLAGPKFF. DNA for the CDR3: TGTGCCAGCAGCTTAGCTGGGCCGAAGTTCTTC.

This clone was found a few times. This chain's CDR3 is CASSAGHGDTIYF. The DNA for the CDR3 is TGTGCCAGCTCGGCGGGGCACGGGGACACCATATATTTT. This chain uses TRBV18 with TRBJ1-3, with TRBD1 as a possible D gene (5 bases). CDR3 length: 13 residues. Germline V gives CDR1 KGHSH, CDR2 LQKENI. V shed 6 bases and J shed 8 bases, with 14 bases lying between them.

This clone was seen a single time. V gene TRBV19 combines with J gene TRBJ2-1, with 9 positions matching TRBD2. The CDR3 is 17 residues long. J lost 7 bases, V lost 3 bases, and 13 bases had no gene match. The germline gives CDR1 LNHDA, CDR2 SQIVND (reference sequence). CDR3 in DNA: TGTGCCAGTAGTATGGGCCCACTCGGGCTAGCGGGGAATGAGCAGTTCTTC. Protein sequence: CASSMGPLGLAGNEQFF.

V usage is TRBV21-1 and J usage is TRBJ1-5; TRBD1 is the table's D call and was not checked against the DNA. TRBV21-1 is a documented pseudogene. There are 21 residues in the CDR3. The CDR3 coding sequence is TGTGCCAGCAGCAATAACGAGAGATACGTAGACAGGGCGACTAGCAATCAGCCCCAGCATTTT. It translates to CASSNNERYVDRATSNQPQHF.

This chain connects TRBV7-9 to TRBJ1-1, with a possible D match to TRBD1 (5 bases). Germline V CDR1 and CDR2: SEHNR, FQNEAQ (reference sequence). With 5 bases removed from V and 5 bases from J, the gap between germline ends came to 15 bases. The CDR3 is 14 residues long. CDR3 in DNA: TGTGCCAGCAGCCCCCAGGGCAGCTTTACTGAAGCTTTCTTT. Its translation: CASSPQGSFTEAFF.

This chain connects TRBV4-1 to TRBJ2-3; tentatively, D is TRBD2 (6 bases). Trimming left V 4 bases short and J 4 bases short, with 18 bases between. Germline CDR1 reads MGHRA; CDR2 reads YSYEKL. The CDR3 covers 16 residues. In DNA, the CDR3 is TGCGCCAGCAGCCCAGGACACGGGGGTAGGGCAGATACGCAGTATTTT. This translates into CASSPGHGGRADTQYF.

CDR3 protein: CASSEPTGGPTF. CDR3 coding DNA: TGTGCCAGCAGCGAGCCCACAGGGGGCCCCACCTTC. The V call is TRBV9, the J call TRBJ1-2; 9 bases match TRBD1. This CDR3 has 12 amino acids. Germline lookup yields CDR1 SGDLS and CDR2 YYNGEE. With V trimmed by 3 bases and J by 13 bases, 7 bases remained unmatched.

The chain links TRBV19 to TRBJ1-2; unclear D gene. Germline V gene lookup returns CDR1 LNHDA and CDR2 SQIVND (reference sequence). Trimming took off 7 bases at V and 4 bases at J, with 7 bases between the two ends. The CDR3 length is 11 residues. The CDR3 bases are TGTGCCAGTACGACAACCTATGGCTACACCTTC. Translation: CASTTTYGYTF.